The following is a TCR beta chain sequence with its context. This specimen comes from a study of blood T cell repertoires in COVID-19. Study in general: The cDNA or gDNA used as material had been derived from T cells, B-cell-depleted T cells, or PBMCs.

The CDR3 has 16 residues. Trimming cost V 5 bases and J 1 base, with 14 bases left between them. Germline assignment: CDR1 SGHTA and CDR2 FQGNSA. Data came from immunoSEQ multiplex PCR; TCRdb stores just in-frame clones and leaves some out. Of 50,000 to 70,000 clones listed, roughly 86% are singletons. The chain couples TRBV7-2 to TRBJ1-4; D unresolved. The sequence was obtained from a man aged 60-69 years with active or convalescent COVID-19. Source material: peripheral blood. CDR3 sequence: CASSPTKSRTNEKLFF. As DNA, the CDR3 is TGTGCCAGCAGCCCAACGAAGAGCCGAACTAATGAAAAACTGTTTTTT.